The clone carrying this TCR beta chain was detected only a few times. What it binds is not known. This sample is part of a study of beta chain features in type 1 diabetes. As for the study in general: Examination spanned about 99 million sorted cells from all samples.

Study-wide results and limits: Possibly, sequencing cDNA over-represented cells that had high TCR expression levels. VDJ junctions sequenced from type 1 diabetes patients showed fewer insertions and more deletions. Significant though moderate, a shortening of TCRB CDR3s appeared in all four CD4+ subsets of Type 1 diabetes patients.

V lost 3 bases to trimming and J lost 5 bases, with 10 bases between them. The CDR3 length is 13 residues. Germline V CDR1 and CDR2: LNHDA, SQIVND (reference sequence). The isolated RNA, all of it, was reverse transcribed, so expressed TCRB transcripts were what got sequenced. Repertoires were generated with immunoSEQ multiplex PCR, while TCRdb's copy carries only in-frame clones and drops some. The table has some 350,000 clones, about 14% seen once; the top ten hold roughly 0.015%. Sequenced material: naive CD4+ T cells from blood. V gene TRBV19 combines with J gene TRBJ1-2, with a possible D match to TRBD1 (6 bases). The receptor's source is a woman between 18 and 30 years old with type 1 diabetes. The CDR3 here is CASSMRGRYGYTF. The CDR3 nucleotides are TGTGCCAGTAGTATGCGGGGGCGTTATGGCTACACCTTC.